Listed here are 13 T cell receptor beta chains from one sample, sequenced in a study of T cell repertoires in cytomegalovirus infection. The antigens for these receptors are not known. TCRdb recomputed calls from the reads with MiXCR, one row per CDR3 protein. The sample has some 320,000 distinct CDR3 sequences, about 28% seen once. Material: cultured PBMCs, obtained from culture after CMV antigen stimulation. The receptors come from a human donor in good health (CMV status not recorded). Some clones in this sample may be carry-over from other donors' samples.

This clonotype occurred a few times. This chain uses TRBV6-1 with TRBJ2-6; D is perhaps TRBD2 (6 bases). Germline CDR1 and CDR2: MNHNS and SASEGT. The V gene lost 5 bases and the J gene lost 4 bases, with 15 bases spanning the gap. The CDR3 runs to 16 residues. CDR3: CASSRDSAIGANVLTF. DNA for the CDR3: TGTGCCAGCAGTAGGGACTCCGCAATCGGGGCCAACGTCCTGACTTTC.

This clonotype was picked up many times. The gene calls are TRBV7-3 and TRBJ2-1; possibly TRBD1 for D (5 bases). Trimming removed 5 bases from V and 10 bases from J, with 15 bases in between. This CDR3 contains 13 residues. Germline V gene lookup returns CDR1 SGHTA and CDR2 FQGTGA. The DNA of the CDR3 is TGTGCCAGCAGCCCATCAGGGTATCAGGAGCAGTTCTTC. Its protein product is CASSPSGYQEQFF.

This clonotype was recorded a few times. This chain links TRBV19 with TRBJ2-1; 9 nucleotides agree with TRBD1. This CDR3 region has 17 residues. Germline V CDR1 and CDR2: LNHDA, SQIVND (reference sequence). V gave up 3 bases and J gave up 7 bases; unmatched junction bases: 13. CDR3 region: CASSIAPGQGIRNEQFF. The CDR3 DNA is TGTGCCAGTAGTATTGCCCCGGGACAGGGAATTAGGAATGAGCAGTTCTTC.

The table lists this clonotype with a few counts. As DNA, the CDR3 is TGTGCCAGCAGTTTCACCCTAGCGGGGGTGAGCACAGATACGCAGTATTTT. Residues: CASSFTLAGVSTDTQYF. V usage is TRBV6-1 and J usage is TRBJ2-3, with 10 positions matching TRBD2. With 5 bases clipped from V and 0 bases from J, the junction kept 8 bases outside the gene matches. Germline values: CDR1 MNHNS, CDR2 SASEGT. This CDR3 has 17 residues.

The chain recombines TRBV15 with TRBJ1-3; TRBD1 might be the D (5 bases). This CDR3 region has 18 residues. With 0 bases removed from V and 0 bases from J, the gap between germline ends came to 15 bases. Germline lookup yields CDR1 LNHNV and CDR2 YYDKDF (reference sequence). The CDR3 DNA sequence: TGTGCCACCAGCAGAGATGGTGGCAAGGGGAGCTCTGGAAACACCATATATTTT. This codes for CATSRDGGKGSSGNTIYF.

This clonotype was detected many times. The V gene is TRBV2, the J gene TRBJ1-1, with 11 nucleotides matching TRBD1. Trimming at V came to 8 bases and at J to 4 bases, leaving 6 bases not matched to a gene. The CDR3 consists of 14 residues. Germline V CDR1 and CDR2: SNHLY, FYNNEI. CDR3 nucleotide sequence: TGTGCCAGCGGTGGACAGGGGGCTTTCACTGAAGCTTTCTTT. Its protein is CASGGQGAFTEAFF.

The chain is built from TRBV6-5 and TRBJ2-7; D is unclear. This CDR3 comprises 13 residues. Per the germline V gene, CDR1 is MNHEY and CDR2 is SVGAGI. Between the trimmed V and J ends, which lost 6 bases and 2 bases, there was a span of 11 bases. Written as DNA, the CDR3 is TGTGCCAGCAGCTTCGGCGCGGCCTACGAGCAGTACTTC. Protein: CASSFGAAYEQYF.

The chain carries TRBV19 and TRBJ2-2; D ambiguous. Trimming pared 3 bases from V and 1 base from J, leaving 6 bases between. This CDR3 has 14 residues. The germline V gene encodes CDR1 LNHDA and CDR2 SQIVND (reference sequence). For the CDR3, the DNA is TGTGCCAGTAGTATTTCGGAGAACACCGGGGAGCTGTTTTTT. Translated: CASSISENTGELFF.

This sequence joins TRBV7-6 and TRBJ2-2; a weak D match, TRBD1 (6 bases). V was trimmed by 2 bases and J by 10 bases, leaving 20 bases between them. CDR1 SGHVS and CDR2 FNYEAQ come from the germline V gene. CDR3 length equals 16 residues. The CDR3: CASSLTGRVGSVELFF. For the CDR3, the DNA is TGTGCCAGCAGCTTAACAGGGCGGGTTGGAAGCGTGGAGCTGTTTTTT.

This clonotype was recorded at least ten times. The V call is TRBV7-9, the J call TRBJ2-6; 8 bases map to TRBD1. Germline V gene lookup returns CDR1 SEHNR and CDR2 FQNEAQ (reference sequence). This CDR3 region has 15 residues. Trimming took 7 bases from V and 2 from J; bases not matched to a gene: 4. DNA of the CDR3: TGTGCCAGCATCCCAGGGGGCGCTGGGGCCAACGTCCTGACTTTC. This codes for CASIPGGAGANVLTF.

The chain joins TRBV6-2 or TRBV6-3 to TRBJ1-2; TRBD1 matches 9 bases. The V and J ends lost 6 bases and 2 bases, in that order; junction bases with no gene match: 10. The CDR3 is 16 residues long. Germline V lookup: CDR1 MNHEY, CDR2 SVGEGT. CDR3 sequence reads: CASRTTTGGGNYGYTF. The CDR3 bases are TGTGCCAGCAGGACAACGACAGGGGGAGGAAACTATGGCTACACCTTC.

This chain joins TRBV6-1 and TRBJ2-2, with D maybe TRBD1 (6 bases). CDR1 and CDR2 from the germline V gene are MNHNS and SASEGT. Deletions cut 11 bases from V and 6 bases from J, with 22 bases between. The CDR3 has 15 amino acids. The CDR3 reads CAARGDHQVPGELFF. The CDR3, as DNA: TGTGCCGCCAGGGGAGACCATCAAGTCCCCGGGGAGCTGTTTTTT.

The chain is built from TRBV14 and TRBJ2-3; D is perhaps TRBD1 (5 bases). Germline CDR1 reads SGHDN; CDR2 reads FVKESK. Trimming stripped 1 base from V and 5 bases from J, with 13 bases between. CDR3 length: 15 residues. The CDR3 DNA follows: TGTGCCAGCAGCCAAGGGACACCGAAGGTAGATACGCAGTATTTT. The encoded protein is CASSQGTPKVDTQYF.